This TCR beta chain was documented in a study of blood T cell repertoires in COVID-19. The overall study: The United States, Italy and Spain provided the acute and convalescent COVID-19 samples. Nucleic acid was either cDNA or gDNA, and it came from T cells, B-cell-depleted T cells, or PBMCs.

As for this clone: The same CDR3 is also encoded by other DNA sequences in this sample.

Libraries were prepared by immunoSEQ multiplex PCR; TCRdb keeps only in-frame clonotypes and omits some of them. In the table there are approximately 150,000 clones, roughly 80% of which are singletons. The source of this sequence is a man aged 50 or older with acute or convalescent COVID-19. The sequenced sample was peripheral blood.

CDR3 sequence (DNA): TGCGCCAGCAGCTTGGCCGGCACAGGGGGCTATGGCTACACCTTC. Amino acid sequence: CASSLAGTGGYGYTF. The genes are TRBV5-1 and TRBJ1-2; TRBD1 aligns across 8 bases. V was clipped by 0 bases and J by 4 bases; unmatched bases: 5. The CDR3 runs 15 residues. CDR1 is SGHRS, CDR2 YFSETQ, per germline. Together with reference TRBV5-1 and TRBJ1-2, the CDR3 gives the full variable domain: KAGVTQTPRYLIKTRGQQVTLSCSPISGHRSVSWYQQTPGQGLQFLFEYFSETQRNKGNFPGRFSGRQFSNSRSEMNVSTLELGDSALYLCASSLAGTGGYGYTFGSGTRLTVV.